Presented here are 32 T cell receptor beta chains from one specimen sequenced in a study of shared clonotypes between healthy human individuals. The method was immunoSEQ multiplex PCR; TCRdb's version includes in-frame clones alone and lacks a portion of them. The data show over a million clones, 78% seen once. Source material: memory CD4+ T cells from PBMCs. Subset described: CD45RA-negative fraction. The receptor set was obtained from a man aged 18 to 35 in good health. Some clones in this sample may be carry-over from other donors' samples.

The chain has TRBV28 and TRBJ1-5, with D perhaps TRBD1 (5 bases). Trimming stripped 5 bases from V and 4 bases from J, with 12 bases between. Germline V CDR1 and CDR2: MDHEN, SYDVKM. The CDR3 is made up of 14 amino acids. In nucleotides, the CDR3 is TGTGCCAGCAGTCCGGGACTGAGGAATCAGCCCCAGCATTTT. Residues: CASSPGLRNQPQHF.

This chain connects TRBV5-1 to TRBJ1-1, with 8 nucleotides matching TRBD1. V lost 4 bases to trimming and J lost 4 bases; unmatched junction nucleotides: 3. The CDR3 runs 13 residues. Germline-derived CDR1 and CDR2 are SGHRS and YFSETQ. The CDR3 DNA reads as TGCGCCAGCAGCGTAGACAGGGGCACTGAAGCTTTCTTT. Encoded protein: CASSVDRGTEAFF.

V usage is TRBV1 and J usage is TRBJ2-7. TRBV1 is a pseudogene locus. This CDR3 is built from 10 residues. Here the CDR3 reads CTSRGYEQYF. Written as DNA, the CDR3 is TGCACCAGCAGGGGCTACGAGCAGTACTTC.

The chain uses TRBV18 and TRBJ2-3, with D perhaps TRBD1 or TRBD2 (5 bases each). CDR3 length equals 16 residues. V was trimmed by 3 bases and J by 4 bases, leaving 17 bases between them. The germline V gene encodes CDR1 KGHSH and CDR2 LQKENI. CDR3 sequence: CASSPGPFEGADTQYF. The CDR3 DNA sequence: TGTGCCAGCTCACCGGGACCCTTTGAGGGAGCAGATACGCAGTATTTT.

Worth noting for this clone: Since a much larger clone is just one base distant, this may be a read error. Additional DNA sequences in this sample encode the identical CDR3. The genes are TRBV7-8 and TRBJ2-5; the D is unclear. The CDR3 extends over 11 amino acids. Germline loops: CDR1 SGHVS, CDR2 FQNEAQ. Trimming cost V 1 base and J 5 bases, with 2 bases left between them. CDR3 sequence (DNA): TGTGCCAGCAGCTTAGTGGAGACCCAGTACTTC. Protein product: CASSLVETQYF.

V is TRBV6-6 and J is TRBJ2-7, with 8 bases aligning to TRBD1. Germline V CDR1 and CDR2: MNHNY, SVGAGI (reference sequence). J gave up 2 bases and V 5 bases, and 5 bases lay outside the gene matches. CDR3 length equals 14 residues. Here the CDR3 reads CASSNGQGTYEQYF. Here the CDR3 DNA reads TGTGCCAGCAGTAATGGACAGGGTACCTACGAGCAGTACTTC.

The chain uses TRBV5-4 and TRBJ2-1; D gene uncertain. The CDR3 runs to 15 residues. The V gene lost 6 bases and the J gene lost 0 bases, with 13 bases spanning the gap. Germline assignment: CDR1 SGHNT and CDR2 YYREEE (reference sequence). CDR3 nucleotides: TGTGCCAGCACCCTAGAGGCGGACTCCTACAATGAGCAGTTCTTC. Its protein is CASTLEADSYNEQFF.

V is TRBV19 and J is TRBJ1-5; weak D call: TRBD1 (6 bases). Germline CDR1 and CDR2: LNHDA and SQIVND (reference sequence). The CDR3 loop spans 14 amino acids. Between the trimmed V and J ends, which lost 8 bases and 4 bases, there was a span of 15 bases. The CDR3 nucleotides are TGTGCCAGTGGGGGGGCGAGAGCGAATCAGCCCCAGCATTTT. Encoded protein: CASGGARANQPQHF.

The V gene is TRBV6-5, the J gene TRBJ2-1; D not certain. V lost 8 bases, J lost 0 bases, and 8 bases lay in between. The CDR3 consists of 13 residues. The V gene's germline CDR1 is MNHEY and CDR2 SVGAGI. In DNA form, the CDR3 reads TGTGCCAGCGGGCCAAGCTCCTACAATGAGCAGTTCTTC. Its translation is CASGPSSYNEQFF.

This clone appeared a few times. The chain is built from TRBV9 and TRBJ1-1; perhaps TRBD1 as D (5 bases). V shed 0 bases and J shed 11 bases, with 11 bases lying between them. Germline V gene sequence: CDR1 SGDLS, CDR2 YYNGEE. The length of the CDR3 is 12 residues. The CDR3 coding sequence is TGTGCCAGCAGCGTAGTTACGGGGCCGGCTTTCTTT. The encoded protein is CASSVVTGPAFF.

The rearrangement links TRBV2 to TRBJ2-7, with TRBD1 matching over 7 bases. CDR3 length: 15 residues. Per the germline V gene, CDR1 is SNHLY and CDR2 is FYNNEI. Trimming cost V 6 bases and J 5 bases; bases outside gene matches: 13. The CDR3 loop reads CASREDRSPADEQYF. In DNA form, the CDR3 reads TGTGCCAGCAGGGAGGACAGGAGTCCCGCGGACGAGCAGTACTTC.

V is TRBV4-2 and J is TRBJ2-6, with D possibly being TRBD1 (6 bases). The CDR3 is 16 amino acids. Germline loops: CDR1 LGHNA, CDR2 YNFKEQ. V was pared by 3 bases and J by 0 bases, with 9 bases between. In DNA, the CDR3 is TGTGCCAGCAGCCAGACAGGTTTCTCTGGGGCCAACGTCCTGACTTTC. Its protein is CASSQTGFSGANVLTF.

This chain joins TRBV5-1 and TRBJ2-1; D unclear. The CDR3 covers 11 residues. The germline V gene has CDR1 SGHRS and CDR2 YFSETQ. Between the trimmed V and J ends, which lost 5 bases and 4 bases, there was a span of 4 bases. The CDR3 DNA reads as TGCGCCAGCAGGGATTACAATGAGCAGTTCTTC. As protein: CASRDYNEQFF.

This clone was recorded a few times. This chain's CDR3 is CASSPTGGAYEQYF. CDR3 sequence (DNA): TGTGCCAGCTCACCTACAGGGGGCGCGTACGAGCAGTACTTC. V usage is TRBV18 and J usage is TRBJ2-7, with 9 bases fitting TRBD1. The CDR3 loop spans 14 amino acids. V gave up 3 bases and J gave up 4 bases; unmatched junction bases: 4. Germline assignment: CDR1 KGHSH and CDR2 LQKENI.

The gene calls are TRBV2 and TRBJ2-1; D is unclear. The CDR3 extends over 12 amino acids. V was shortened by 1 base and J by 13 bases, with 11 bases between the two germline ends. Per the germline V gene, CDR1 is SNHLY and CDR2 is FYNNEI. The CDR3: CASSEDYGRQFF. The CDR3 DNA sequence: TGTGCCAGCAGTGAAGATTACGGCCGACAGTTCTTC.

This clone was recorded once. The J gene is TRBJ2-3, the V gene TRBV7-2; D gene ambiguous. The CDR3 has 14 residues. Germline CDR1 and CDR2: SGHTA and FQGNSA. Trimming cost V 6 bases and J 0 bases, with 10 bases left between them. CDR3 residues: CASSRLGSTDTQYF. Here the CDR3 DNA reads TGTGCCAGCAGTCGCCTAGGAAGCACAGATACGCAGTATTTT.

This clone was seen only a few times. CDR3 protein: CASHTVSVHGYTF. CDR3 sequence (DNA): TGTGCCAGCCACACAGTCTCCGTCCATGGCTACACCTTC. V gene TRBV7-2 combines with J gene TRBJ1-2; D gene uncertain. V was cut by 8 bases and J by 6 bases, with 16 bases left in between. The CDR3 contains 13 residues. Per germline, CDR1 SGHTA and CDR2 FQGNSA.

This clone was seen once. Other nucleotide sequences in the sample specify the same CDR3. The chain recombines TRBV6-4 with TRBJ2-3, with a possible D match to TRBD2 (5 bases). Germline V gene lookup returns CDR1 MRHNA and CDR2 SNTAGT. The CDR3 is made up of 14 amino acids. With 2 bases removed from V and 3 bases from J, the gap between germline ends came to 9 bases. CDR3 loop: CASSDRGGTDTQYF. The CDR3 bases are TGTGCCAGCAGTGACCGGGGTGGGACAGATACGCAGTATTTT.

This clone was observed many times. This same CDR3 is encoded by further DNA sequences in the sample. The gene calls are TRBV29-1 and TRBJ1-1, with 8 bases identical to TRBD1. Trimming removed 6 bases from V and 4 bases from J; junction bases left unmatched: 4. This CDR3 comprises 12 residues. Germline assignment: CDR1 SQVTM and CDR2 ANQGSEA. The CDR3 protein is CSVDRDGTEAFF. As DNA, the CDR3 is TGCAGCGTGGACAGGGATGGCACTGAAGCTTTCTTT.

This clone was detected only once. The V call is TRBV9, the J call TRBJ1-1; D call uncertain. Trimming cost V 0 bases and J 3 bases, with 9 bases left between them. CDR1 is SGDLS, CDR2 YYNGEE, per germline. The CDR3 has 14 residues. For the CDR3, the DNA is TGTGCCAGCAGCGTAGAAGGTGGGTACACTGAAGCTTTCTTT. Amino acids: CASSVEGGYTEAFF.

This rearrangement joins TRBV11-2 to TRBJ2-7, with D uncertain. Between the trimmed V and J ends, which lost 4 bases and 1 base, there was a span of 11 bases. Germline assignment: CDR1 SGHAT and CDR2 FQNNGV. This CDR3 comprises 14 residues. CDR3 protein: CASSSPRLSYEQYF. The DNA for the CDR3 is TGTGCCAGCAGCTCCCCCCGCTTGTCCTACGAGCAGTACTTC. Combining the CDR3 with reference TRBV11-2 and TRBJ2-7 gives the whole variable domain EAGVAQSPRYKIIEKRQSVAFWCNPISGHATLYWYQQILGQGPKLLIQFQNNGVVDDSQLPKDRFSAERLKGVDSTLKIQPAKLEDSAVYLCASSSPRLSYEQYFGPGTRLTVT.

This chain uses TRBV10-3 with TRBJ2-1, with TRBD2 as a possible D gene (6 bases). This CDR3 region has 18 residues. The V and J ends lost 5 bases and 0 bases respectively, with 20 bases between them. Per germline, CDR1 ENHRY and CDR2 SYGVKD. CDR3 sequence (DNA): TGTGCCATCAGTCCTGATGTGTCGCGGAGGGACTCCTACAATGAGCAGTTCTTC. It yields the protein CAISPDVSRRDSYNEQFF.

This clone was seen a few times. The V call is TRBV7-6, the J call TRBJ1-5; D is undetermined. The CDR3 is 13 residues long. Germline V gene data show CDR1 as SGHVS and CDR2 as FNYEAQ. V lost 5 bases and J 6 bases, leaving 11 bases between the germline ends. Here the CDR3 reads CASSPLAGQPQHF. The CDR3 bases are TGTGCCAGCAGCCCTTTGGCAGGTCAGCCCCAGCATTTT. Looking up the rest from reference TRBV7-6 and TRBJ1-5 gives the full variable domain: GAGVSQSPRYKVTKRGQDVALRCDPISGHVSLYWYRQALGQGPEFLTYFNYEAQQDKSGLPNDRFSAERPEGSISTLTIQRTEQRDSAMYRCASSPLAGQPQHFGDGTRLSIL.

The chain uses TRBV28 and TRBJ2-7; possibly TRBD1 for D (7 bases). V lost 4 bases to trimming and J lost 0 bases, with 13 bases between them. The CDR3 consists of 15 residues. CDR1 and CDR2 from the germline V gene are MDHEN and SYDVKM. This chain's CDR3 is CASSSEGAGSYEQYF. DNA of the CDR3: TGTGCCAGCAGTTCGGAGGGGGCGGGCTCCTACGAGCAGTACTTC.

This chain uses TRBV10-2 with TRBJ1-4, with 9 positions matching TRBD1. In germline, CDR1 is WSHSY, CDR2 SAAADI. After removal of 7 bases from V and 8 bases from J, the junction contained 8 bases not matched to a gene. The CDR3 sequence is 14 residues long. CDR3 in DNA: TGCGCCAGCAATATACAGGGGGCCCACGAAAAACTGTTTTTT. Translation: CASNIQGAHEKLFF.

The V gene is TRBV7-9, the J gene TRBJ2-5; 9 bases agree with TRBD2. Germline V CDR1 and CDR2: SEHNR, FQNEAQ (reference sequence). The CDR3 length is 16 residues. The V segment lost 5 bases and the J segment 4 bases; nucleotides outside the gene matches: 11. CDR3 sequence: CASSVRLAEGGETQYF. The CDR3 nucleotides are TGTGCCAGCAGCGTTAGACTAGCGGAGGGAGGAGAGACCCAGTACTTC. Variable domain in full (rest from reference TRBV7-9 and TRBJ2-5): DTGVSQNPRHKITKRGQNVTFRCDPISEHNRLYWYRQTLGQGPEFLTYFQNEAQLEKSRLLSDRFSAERPKGSFSTLEIQRTEQGDSAMYLCASSVRLAEGGETQYFGPGTRLLVL.

Worth noting for this clone: A read error is likely here: a far larger clone is one base away. V is TRBV4-1 and J is TRBJ2-3; the D gene is possibly TRBD2 (6 bases). The CDR3 has 14 residues. Looked up from germline, CDR1 is MGHRA and CDR2 is YSYEKL. The CDR3 loop is CASGHGGNPDTQYF. In DNA, the CDR3 is TGCGCCAGCGGCCACGGAGGGAACCCAGATACGCAGTATTTT.

The chain combines TRBV7-9 with TRBJ2-7; D remains ambiguous. Trimming removed 5 bases at V and 5 bases at J, with 22 bases between. Per germline, CDR1 SEHNR and CDR2 FQNEAQ (reference sequence). The CDR3 runs 16 residues. In nucleotides, the CDR3 is TGTGCCAGCAGCCCTACTTCGGGCAGCTTCAGAAACGAGCAGTACTTC. Protein sequence: CASSPTSGSFRNEQYF. Combining the CDR3 with reference TRBV7-9 and TRBJ2-7 gives the whole variable domain DTGVSQNPRHKITKRGQNVTFRCDPISEHNRLYWYRQTLGQGPEFLTYFQNEAQLEKSRLLSDRFSAERPKGSFSTLEIQRTEQGDSAMYLCASSPTSGSFRNEQYFGPGTRLTVT.

The rearrangement links TRBV11-2 to TRBJ1-1; D is undetermined. The CDR3 spans 13 residues. CDR1 and CDR2 (germline): SGHAT, FQNNGV. Trimming removed 1 base from V and 5 bases from J, with 8 bases in between. DNA of the CDR3: TGTGCCAGCAGCTTAGCCGCGGGAACTGAAGCTTTCTTT. Translation gives CASSLAAGTEAFF.

The chain recombines TRBV27 with TRBJ2-1, with 9 bases aligning to TRBD2. V was clipped by 1 base and J by 6 bases; unmatched bases: 7. This CDR3 is 16 amino acids long. In germline, CDR1 is MNHEY, CDR2 SMNVEV (reference sequence). The CDR3 here is CASSLYTRGRGNEQFF. The CDR3 DNA reads TGTGCCAGCAGTTTATATACCCGCGGGAGGGGCAATGAGCAGTTCTTC.

The rearrangement joins TRBV4-2 to TRBJ2-5; D is perhaps TRBD2 (6 bases). In germline, CDR1 is LGHNA, CDR2 YNFKEQ. The CDR3 covers 15 residues. V lost 1 base and J lost 4, with 13 bases in between. The chain's CDR3 is CASSQVVLGGETQYF. CDR3 DNA: TGTGCCAGCAGCCAAGTGGTCTTGGGGGGAGAGACCCAGTACTTC.

The J gene is TRBJ2-3, the V gene TRBV7-2; 7 bases are a match to TRBD2. This CDR3 comprises 15 residues. Per the germline V gene, CDR1 is SGHTA and CDR2 is FQGNSA. Unmatched junction bases numbered 7, after V lost 3 bases and J lost 4 bases. The CDR3 reads CASSFGGGWSDTQYF. The CDR3 nucleotides read TGTGCCAGCAGCTTCGGGGGAGGGTGGTCAGATACGCAGTATTTT.